This T cell receptor beta chain derives from a study of yellow fever vaccine responses in identical twins. Trimming removed 7 bases from V and 1 base from J; junction bases left unmatched: 3. This CDR3 is built from 13 residues. Germline V gives CDR1 SQVTM, CDR2 ANQGSEA. Notes on the study in general: It has been reported that, in twins, the vaccine T cell response seemed partly convergent and partly personalized.

About this clonotype itself: Its antigen is as yet unknown.

One entry per CDR3 protein, called by TCRdb with MiXCR from the RT-PCR reads. The sample lists 15,000 to 20,000 distinct CDR3 sequences; about four fifths were seen once. This chain uses TRBV29-1 with TRBJ2-1; 8 nucleotides align to TRBD1. The source of this sequence is a woman aged 18-29 years who received the yellow fever vaccine. Sequences were derived from T cells from blood (PBMCs), unsorted or a sorted subset (not recorded which), sampled before or after yellow fever vaccination (not recorded which). CDR3 sequence: CSDGQGSYNEQFF. CDR3 DNA sequence: TGCAGCGACGGACAGGGTTCCTACAATGAGCAGTTCTTC.